Each of the 3 T cell receptor beta chains below was sequenced from the same sample in a study of CD8 T cells in ankylosing spondylitis. Study results and caveats: A motif in TCR beta, a set of eight highly homologous variants, appeared characteristic of ankylosing spondylitis blood.

Their antigen targets remain unknown. MiXCR, applied by TCRdb to the 5' RACE reads, yields one record per CDR3 protein. Of about 840,000 distinct CDR3 sequences in the sample, roughly 12% were seen once. Sequencing input: blood, either unsorted or a sorted T cell fraction (not recorded which). These receptors were collected from a male donor with ankylosing spondylitis.

V usage is TRBV18 and J usage is TRBJ2-7, with TRBD1 matching over 7 bases. Germline V gene data show CDR1 as KGHSH and CDR2 as LQKENI. The V and J ends lost 5 bases and 2 bases, in that order; junction bases with no gene match: 12. The CDR3 has 16 amino acids. The DNA of the CDR3 is TGTGCCAGCTCAGTTGACAGGGCCCCTATCCCCTACGAGCAGTACTTC. Translated: CASSVDRAPIPYEQYF. The variable domain in full, completed from reference TRBV18 and TRBJ2-7, reads NAGVMQNPRHLVRRRGQEARLRCSPMKGHSHVYWYRQLPEEGLKFMVYLQKENIIDESGMPKERFSAEFPKEGPSILRIQQVVRGDSAAYFCASSVDRAPIPYEQYFGPGTRLTVT.

In this sample, this clonotype turned up a few times. The chain has TRBV20-1 and TRBJ1-1; D remains unclear. CDR3 length: 12 residues. Germline V gene sequence: CDR1 DFQATT, CDR2 SNEGSKA (reference sequence). The V gene lost 2 bases and the J gene lost 7 bases, with 11 bases spanning the gap. The chain's CDR3 is CSARLGPGEAFF. CDR3 DNA: TGCAGTGCTAGATTAGGACCGGGTGAAGCTTTCTTT.

CDR3 bases: TGTGCCAGCAGCCTCGGGAGTCTAGCGGTCTACGAGCAGTACTTC. Translated: CASSLGSLAVYEQYF. The chain links TRBV5-5 to TRBJ2-7; 7 positions match TRBD2. Germline V gives CDR1 SGHKS, CDR2 YYEKEE (reference sequence). Germline trimming cut 4 bases from V and 3 bases from J; bases unmatched to any gene: 10. CDR3 size: 15 residues.